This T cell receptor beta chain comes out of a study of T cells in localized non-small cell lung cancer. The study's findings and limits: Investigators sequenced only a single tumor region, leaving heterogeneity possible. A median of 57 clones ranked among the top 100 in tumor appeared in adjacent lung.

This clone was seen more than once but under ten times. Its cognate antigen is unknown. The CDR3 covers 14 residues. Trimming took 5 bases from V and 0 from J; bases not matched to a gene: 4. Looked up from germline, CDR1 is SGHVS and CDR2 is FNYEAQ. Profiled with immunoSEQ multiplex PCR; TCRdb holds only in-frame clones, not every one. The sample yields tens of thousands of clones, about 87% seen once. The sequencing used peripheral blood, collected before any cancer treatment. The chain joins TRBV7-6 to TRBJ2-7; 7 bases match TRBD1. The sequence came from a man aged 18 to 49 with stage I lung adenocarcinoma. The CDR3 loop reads CASSPSGGSYEQYF. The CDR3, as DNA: TGTGCCAGCAGCCCATCAGGGGGCTCCTACGAGCAGTACTTC.